Below, 16 T cell receptor beta chains from the same sample are listed, as sequenced in a study of blood T cell repertoires in COVID-19. Profiled with immunoSEQ multiplex PCR; TCRdb holds only in-frame clones, not every one. Of about 210,000 clones in the sample, 75% to 85% were seen once. Material: peripheral blood. The receptors derive from a woman in her seventies with COVID-19, enrolled during active disease.

This clone was seen more than once but under ten times. The rearrangement joins TRBV7-9 to TRBJ2-3; a possible D gene is TRBD2 (5 bases). In germline, CDR1 is SEHNR, CDR2 FQNEAQ (reference sequence). The CDR3 extends over 17 amino acids. Trimming pared 0 bases from V and 2 bases from J, leaving 15 bases between. The CDR3 loop reads CASSLAVGAPHTDTQYF. In nucleotides, the CDR3 is TGTGCCAGCAGCTTAGCGGTGGGAGCCCCACACACAGATACGCAGTATTTT.

This clone was detected only a few times. The genes are TRBV28 and TRBJ2-7, with D unclear. V was shortened by 4 bases and J by 2 bases, with 9 bases between the two germline ends. This CDR3 is 13 amino acids long. Per germline, CDR1 MDHEN and CDR2 SYDVKM. CDR3 coding DNA: TGTGCCAGCAGTTCCCATGACACCTACGAGCAGTACTTC. Protein sequence: CASSSHDTYEQYF.

This chain joins TRBV28 and TRBJ2-5, with D tentatively TRBD2 (6 bases). Germline V gene sequence: CDR1 MDHEN, CDR2 SYDVKM. This CDR3 contains 15 residues. The V gene lost 5 bases and the J gene lost 1 base, with 14 bases spanning the gap. In nucleotides, the CDR3 is TGTGCCAGCAGTCAACCGGGACTGTCCCAAGAGACCCAGTACTTC. Translated, it gives CASSQPGLSQETQYF.

This clone was detected a few times. In the same sample, other DNA sequences code for this CDR3. For the CDR3, the DNA is TGTGCCAGTAGGCAGGGGGTGAACACTGAAGCTTTCTTT. Amino acids: CASRQGVNTEAFF. The chain carries TRBV19 and TRBJ1-1; 7 bases agree with TRBD1. The ends lost 6 bases at V and 0 bases at J; junction bases unmatched: 1. The CDR3 spans 13 residues. Germline lookup yields CDR1 LNHDA and CDR2 SQIVND (reference sequence).

The V and J genes are TRBV6-5 and TRBJ2-7; TRBD2 aligns across 9 bases. The V segment lost 0 bases and the J segment 6 bases; nucleotides outside the gene matches: 9. Looked up from germline, CDR1 is MNHEY and CDR2 is SVGAGI. The length of the CDR3 is 16 residues. This chain's CDR3 is CASSYSGAGGPGEQYF. In DNA, the CDR3 is TGTGCCAGCAGTTACTCTGGAGCGGGGGGACCTGGCGAGCAGTACTTC.

There are a few counts of this clone. The chain combines TRBV28 with TRBJ1-5, with TRBD1 identical over 8 bases. The CDR3 extends over 16 amino acids. The V and J ends lost 2 bases and 6 bases, in that order; junction bases with no gene match: 9. From germline, CDR1 is MDHEN and CDR2 SYDVKM. CDR3 residues: CASSLAHRGNGQPQHF. Here the CDR3 DNA reads TGTGCCAGCAGTTTAGCCCACAGGGGGAATGGTCAGCCCCAGCATTTT. The full variable domain, its missing parts supplied by reference TRBV28 and TRBJ1-5, is DVKVTQSSRYLVKRTGEKVFLECVQDMDHENMFWYRQDPGLGLRLIYFSYDVKMKEKGDIPEGYSVSREKKERFSLILESASTNQTSMYLCASSLAHRGNGQPQHFGDGTRLSIL.

The chain uses TRBV19 and TRBJ1-4, with TRBD1 matching over 10 bases. CDR3 length equals 15 residues. After removal of 6 bases from V and 7 bases from J, the junction contained 8 bases not matched to a gene. In germline, CDR1 is LNHDA, CDR2 SQIVND (reference sequence). For the CDR3, the DNA is TGTGCCAGTAGCCCCCGGACAGGGGGAGGTGAAAAACTGTTTTTT. This codes for CASSPRTGGGEKLFF.

The rearrangement joins TRBV19 to TRBJ2-5; 14 positions match TRBD2. CDR3 size: 16 residues. Germline assignment: CDR1 LNHDA and CDR2 SQIVND (reference sequence). V lost 3 bases, J lost 7 bases, and 7 bases stayed unmatched. The CDR3 region is CASSMTSGRAEGTQYF. The CDR3 nucleotides are TGTGCCAGTAGTATGACTAGCGGGAGGGCCGAAGGGACCCAGTACTTC.

V usage is TRBV24-1 and J usage is TRBJ2-2; 8 bases fit TRBD1. Looked up from germline, CDR1 is KGHDR and CDR2 is SFDVKD. This CDR3 comprises 15 residues. J lost 8 bases, V lost 4 bases, and 8 bases had no gene match. CDR3 sequence (DNA): TGTGCCACCAGTGAAAGGACAGGGAGAAGAGGGGAGCTGTTTTTT. This sequence encodes CATSERTGRRGELFF.

The J gene is TRBJ1-3, the V gene TRBV5-1, with a tentative D call TRBD1 (6 bases). The CDR3 covers 16 residues. From germline, CDR1 is SGHRS and CDR2 YFSETQ. Trimming shortened V by 0 bases and J by 4 bases, and 14 bases separated the two germline ends. The CDR3 sequence: CASSLAGESRGNTIYF. CDR3 sequence (DNA): TGCGCCAGCAGCTTGGCAGGGGAATCGCGGGGAAACACCATATATTTT.

This rearrangement joins TRBV4-1 to TRBJ1-5; 11 nucleotides match TRBD1. Trimming cost V 3 bases and J 4 bases; bases outside gene matches: 5. Germline values: CDR1 MGHRA, CDR2 YSYEKL. This CDR3 region has 16 residues. The CDR3 nucleotides are TGCGCCAGCAGCCAGGGGACAGGGGGGATTAATCAGCCCCAGCATTTT. This gives the protein CASSQGTGGINQPQHF.

The chain has TRBV5-6 and TRBJ1-2; no firm D call. Trimming cost V 0 bases and J 4 bases, with 7 bases left between them. Germline-derived CDR1 and CDR2 are SGHDT and YYEEEE. This CDR3 is built from 13 residues. In DNA form, the CDR3 reads TGTGCCAGCAGCTTGGAGAGAACCTATGGCTACACCTTC. It specifies CASSLERTYGYTF.

V is TRBV28 and J is TRBJ1-5, with TRBD1 as a possible D gene (5 bases). V was shortened by 7 bases and J by 4 bases, with 11 bases between the two germline ends. From germline, CDR1 is MDHEN and CDR2 SYDVKM. The length of the CDR3 is 13 residues. The CDR3 reads CASMGGSNQPQHF. The CDR3 DNA sequence: TGTGCCAGCATGGGGGGTTCGAATCAGCCCCAGCATTTT.

The chain employs TRBV9 and TRBJ2-2; 9 bases fit TRBD2. Germline V gene sequence: CDR1 SGDLS, CDR2 YYNGEE. This CDR3 spans 16 amino acids. The V segment lost 4 bases and the J segment 0 bases; nucleotides outside the gene matches: 4. As DNA, the CDR3 is TGTGCCAGCAGCCCCAGACTAGCGGCGAACACCGGGGAGCTGTTTTTT. It translates to CASSPRLAANTGELFF.

The chain joins TRBV5-1 to TRBJ1-2; TRBD1 matches at 8 bases. The length of the CDR3 is 14 residues. V lost 4 bases to trimming and J lost 8 bases; unmatched junction nucleotides: 10. The germline V gene encodes CDR1 SGHRS and CDR2 YFSETQ. CDR3 bases: TGCGCCAGCAGCCCGGAGACAGGGGCCTACGGCTACACCTTC. Its translation: CASSPETGAYGYTF.

This chain joins TRBV7-2 and TRBJ2-7; D might be TRBD1 (6 bases). Germline values: CDR1 SGHTA, CDR2 FQGNSA. The CDR3 covers 14 residues. Trimming pared 7 bases from V and 1 base from J, leaving 14 bases between. CDR3 nucleotide sequence: TGTGCCAGCAAAGGACAGTTCTATTCCTACGAGCAGTACTTC. Its translation: CASKGQFYSYEQYF.